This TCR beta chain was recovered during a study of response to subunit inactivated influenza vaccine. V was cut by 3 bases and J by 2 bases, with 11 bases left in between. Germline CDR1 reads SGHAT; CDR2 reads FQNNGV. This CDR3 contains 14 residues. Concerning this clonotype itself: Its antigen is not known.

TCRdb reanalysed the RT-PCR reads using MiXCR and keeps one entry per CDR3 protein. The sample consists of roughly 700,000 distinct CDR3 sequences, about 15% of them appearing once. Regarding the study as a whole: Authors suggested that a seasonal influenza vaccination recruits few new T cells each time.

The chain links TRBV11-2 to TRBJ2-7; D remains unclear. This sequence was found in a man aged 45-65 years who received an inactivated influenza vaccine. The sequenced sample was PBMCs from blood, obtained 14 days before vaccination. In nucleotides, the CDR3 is TGTGCCAGCAGCTTGCGTAGGGATCCCTACGAGCAGTACTTC. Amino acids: CASSLRRDPYEQYF.